The 9 T cell receptor beta chains below come from one sample, sequenced in a study of T cell responses to AZD1222 COVID-19 vaccine. TCRdb's table, derived via immunoSEQ multiplex PCR, lists solely in-frame clones and lacks some. The table records nearly 80,000 clones, approximately 80% of them present only once. This specimen consisted of peripheral blood, obtained on day 0 of AZD1222 vaccination. These receptors were taken from an adult in good health.

The chain has TRBV28 and TRBJ1-5; D is undetermined. Trimming removed 2 bases from V and 4 bases from J, with 0 bases in between. The length of the CDR3 is 11 residues. CDR1 is MDHEN, CDR2 SYDVKM, per germline. The CDR3 DNA sequence: TGTGCCAGCAGTTTAAATCAGCCCCAGCATTTT. This gives the protein CASSLNQPQHF. The full variable domain, its missing parts supplied by reference TRBV28 and TRBJ1-5, is DVKVTQSSRYLVKRTGEKVFLECVQDMDHENMFWYRQDPGLGLRLIYFSYDVKMKEKGDIPEGYSVSREKKERFSLILESASTNQTSMYLCASSLNQPQHFGDGTRLSIL.

The rearrangement uses TRBV14 and TRBJ1-1; D not resolved. Trimming stripped 5 bases from V and 3 bases from J, with 10 bases between. CDR3 size: 13 residues. Germline assignment: CDR1 SGHDN and CDR2 FVKESK. CDR3 in DNA: TGTGCCAGCAGCTTGAATATGGACACTGAAGCTTTCTTT. This sequence encodes CASSLNMDTEAFF.

The gene calls are TRBV5-4 and TRBJ1-1, with TRBD1 as a possible D gene (6 bases). The germline V gene has CDR1 SGHNT and CDR2 YYREEE (reference sequence). The CDR3 is made up of 12 amino acids. V was clipped by 10 bases and J by 1 base, with 11 bases between them. CDR3 sequence: CAGQTGNTEAFF. The CDR3 DNA follows: TGTGCCGGACAGACTGGGAACACTGAAGCTTTCTTT. The full variable domain, in which reference TRBV5-4 and TRBJ1-1 provide the parts outside the CDR3, is ETGVTQSPTHLIKTRGQQVTLRCSSQSGHNTVSWYQQALGQGPQFIFQYYREEENGRGNFPPRFSGLQFPNYSSELNVNALELDDSALYLCAGQTGNTEAFFGQGTRLTVV.

The V call is TRBV6-5, the J call TRBJ1-2; 7 nucleotides match TRBD1. The trim removed 2 bases at V and 4 bases at J, leaving 4 bases unmatched. CDR3 length: 14 residues. Per germline, CDR1 MNHEY and CDR2 SVGAGI. The CDR3 reads CASSYDSGGYGYTF. The CDR3 DNA follows: TGTGCCAGCAGTTACGACTCAGGGGGCTATGGCTACACCTTC.

This clone has a handful of counts. V is TRBV29-1 and J is TRBJ2-1; TRBD2 agrees at 11 bases. Germline values: CDR1 SQVTM, CDR2 ANQGSEA. CDR3 size: 14 residues. Trimming removed 4 bases from V and 10 bases from J; junction bases left unmatched: 9. The chain's CDR3 is CSVARSGGAGEQFF. The DNA for the CDR3 is TGCAGCGTTGCCCGTAGCGGGGGGGCTGGGGAGCAGTTCTTC.

This rearrangement joins TRBV19 to TRBJ1-1; D unclear. Germline CDR1 reads LNHDA; CDR2 reads SQIVND (reference sequence). V lost 6 bases and J 0 bases, leaving 14 bases between the germline ends. The length of the CDR3 is 15 residues. The CDR3 sequence: CASSPRSPLNTEAFF. The CDR3 DNA sequence: TGTGCCAGTAGCCCCCGAAGTCCTTTGAACACTGAAGCTTTCTTT.

This chain connects TRBV5-6 to TRBJ1-4, with 7 bases fitting TRBD1. Germline V lookup: CDR1 SGHDT, CDR2 YYEEEE. The junction had 4 bases not matched to a gene; V was cut back by 4 bases and J by 4 bases. The CDR3 is made up of 14 amino acids. The DNA of the CDR3 is TGTGCCAGCAGCAGGGGGCTCAATAATGAAAAACTGTTTTTT. It encodes CASSRGLNNEKLFF.

The genes are TRBV6-6 and TRBJ2-5; 15 positions agree with TRBD2. With V trimmed by 5 bases and J by 2 bases, 9 bases remained unmatched. The CDR3 loop spans 18 amino acids. The germline V gene encodes CDR1 MNHNY and CDR2 SVGAGI (reference sequence). In DNA, the CDR3 is TGTGCCAGCAGTCCGGCGGGACTAGCGGGAGGAAGTCAAGAGACCCAGTACTTC. Translating gives CASSPAGLAGGSQETQYF.

This clone has just a few counts. The CDR3 DNA reads TGTGCCAGCAGGGCGTGGGCGCGGGGTTCGGTCGAGCAGTACTTC. It encodes CASRAWARGSVEQYF. This chain connects TRBV28 to TRBJ2-7, with a tentative D call TRBD2 (6 bases). V shed 6 bases and J shed 6 bases, with 21 bases lying between them. Germline V gene sequence: CDR1 MDHEN, CDR2 SYDVKM. This CDR3 contains 15 residues. The full variable domain, completed using reference TRBV28 and TRBJ2-7, is DVKVTQSSRYLVKRTGEKVFLECVQDMDHENMFWYRQDPGLGLRLIYFSYDVKMKEKGDIPEGYSVSREKKERFSLILESASTNQTSMYLCASRAWARGSVEQYFGPGTRLTVT.